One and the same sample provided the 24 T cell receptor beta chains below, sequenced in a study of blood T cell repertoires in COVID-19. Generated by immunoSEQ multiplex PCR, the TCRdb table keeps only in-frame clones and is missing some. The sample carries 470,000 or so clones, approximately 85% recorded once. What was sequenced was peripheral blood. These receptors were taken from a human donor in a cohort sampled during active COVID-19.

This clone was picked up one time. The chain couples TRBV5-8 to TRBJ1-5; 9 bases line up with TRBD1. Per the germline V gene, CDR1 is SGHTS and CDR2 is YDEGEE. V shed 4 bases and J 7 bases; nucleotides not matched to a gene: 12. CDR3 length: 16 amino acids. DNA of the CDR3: TGTGCCAGCAGCCCCCCTGGGACAGGGTCTCGGCAGCCCCAGCATTTT. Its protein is CASSPPGTGSRQPQHF.

CDR3 DNA sequence: TGTGCCAGCAGCTTTAGGACAGGGGGGGATTCACCCCTCCACTTT. Its translation: CASSFRTGGDSPLHF. The genes are TRBV11-2 and TRBJ1-6; 10 bases fit TRBD1. The CDR3 consists of 15 residues. The ends lost 3 bases at V and 8 bases at J; junction bases unmatched: 4. Germline CDR1 and CDR2: SGHAT and FQNNGV.

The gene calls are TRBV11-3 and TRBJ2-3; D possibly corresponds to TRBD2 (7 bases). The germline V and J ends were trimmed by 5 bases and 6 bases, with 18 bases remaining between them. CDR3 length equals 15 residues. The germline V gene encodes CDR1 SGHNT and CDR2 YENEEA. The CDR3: CASSPRGGVTDTQYF. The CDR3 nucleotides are TGTGCCAGCAGCCCCAGAGGGGGGGTGACGGATACGCAGTATTTT.

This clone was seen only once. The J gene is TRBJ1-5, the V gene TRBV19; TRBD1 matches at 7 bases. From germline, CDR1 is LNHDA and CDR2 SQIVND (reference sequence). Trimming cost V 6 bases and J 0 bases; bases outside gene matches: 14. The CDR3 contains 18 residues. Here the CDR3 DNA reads TGTGCCAGTAGCGCTACAGGGGAGATTTATTATAGCAATCAGCCCCAGCATTTT. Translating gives CASSATGEIYYSNQPQHF.

CDR3 region: CASSSPGLASYEQYF. Written as DNA, the CDR3 is TGTGCCAGCAGTTCCCCGGGACTGGCCTCCTACGAGCAGTACTTC. The rearrangement uses TRBV6-5 and TRBJ2-7; D is possibly TRBD2 (6 bases). CDR1 is MNHEY and CDR2 is SVGAGI in the germline V gene. V lost 4 bases, J lost 0 bases, and 13 bases lay in between. The CDR3 contains 15 residues.

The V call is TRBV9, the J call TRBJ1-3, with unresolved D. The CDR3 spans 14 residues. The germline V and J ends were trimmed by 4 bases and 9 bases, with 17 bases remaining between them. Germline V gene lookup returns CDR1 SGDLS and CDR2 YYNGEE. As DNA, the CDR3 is TGTGCCAGCAGCACCGGACTCACCGAAGGCACCATATATTTT. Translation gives CASSTGLTEGTIYF.

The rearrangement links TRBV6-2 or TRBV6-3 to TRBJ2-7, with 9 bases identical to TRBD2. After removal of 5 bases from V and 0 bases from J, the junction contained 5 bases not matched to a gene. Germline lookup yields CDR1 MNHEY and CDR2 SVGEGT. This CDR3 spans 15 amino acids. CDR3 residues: CASSPPTSGSYEQYF. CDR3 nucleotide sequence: TGTGCCAGCAGTCCCCCGACTAGCGGCTCCTACGAGCAGTACTTC.

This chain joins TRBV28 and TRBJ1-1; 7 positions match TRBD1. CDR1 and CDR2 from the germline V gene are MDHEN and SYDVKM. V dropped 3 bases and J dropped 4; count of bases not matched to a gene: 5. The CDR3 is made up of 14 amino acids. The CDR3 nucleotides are TGTGCCAGCAGTTTTATAGACAGGGCCACTGAAGCTTTCTTT. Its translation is CASSFIDRATEAFF.

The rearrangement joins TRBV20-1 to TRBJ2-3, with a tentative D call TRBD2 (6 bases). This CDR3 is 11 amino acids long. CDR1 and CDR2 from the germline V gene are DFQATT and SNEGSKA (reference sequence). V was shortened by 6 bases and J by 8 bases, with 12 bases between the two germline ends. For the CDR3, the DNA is TGCAGTGCCGCGGAGGGCGGTACGCAGTATTTT. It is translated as CSAAEGGTQYF.

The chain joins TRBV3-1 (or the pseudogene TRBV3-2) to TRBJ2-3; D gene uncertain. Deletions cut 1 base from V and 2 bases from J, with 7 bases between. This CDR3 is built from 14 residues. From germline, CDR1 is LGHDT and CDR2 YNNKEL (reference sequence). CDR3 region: CASSQGLATDTQYF. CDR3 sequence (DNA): TGTGCCAGCAGCCAAGGGCTGGCCACAGATACGCAGTATTTT.

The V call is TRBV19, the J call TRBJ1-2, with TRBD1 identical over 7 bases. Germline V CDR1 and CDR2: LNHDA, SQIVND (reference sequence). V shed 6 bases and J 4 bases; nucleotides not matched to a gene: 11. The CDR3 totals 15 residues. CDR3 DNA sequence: TGTGCCAGTAGCCCAAACACAGGGGATTCCTATGGCTACACCTTC. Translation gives CASSPNTGDSYGYTF. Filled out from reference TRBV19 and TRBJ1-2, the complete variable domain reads DGGITQSPKYLFRKEGQNVTLSCEQNLNHDAMYWYRQDPGQGLRLIYYSQIVNDFQKGDIAEGYSVSREKKESFPLTVTSAQKNPTAFYLCASSPNTGDSYGYTFGSGTRLTVV.

DNA of the CDR3: TGTGCCAGTAGTCCCCGGGACAGGGTCGGTGGCTACACCTTC. Encoded protein: CASSPRDRVGGYTF. The genes are TRBV19 and TRBJ1-2, with TRBD1 matching over 9 bases. CDR1 and CDR2 (germline): LNHDA, SQIVND (reference sequence). The CDR3 totals 14 residues. With 5 bases clipped from V and 7 bases from J, the junction kept 8 bases outside the gene matches.

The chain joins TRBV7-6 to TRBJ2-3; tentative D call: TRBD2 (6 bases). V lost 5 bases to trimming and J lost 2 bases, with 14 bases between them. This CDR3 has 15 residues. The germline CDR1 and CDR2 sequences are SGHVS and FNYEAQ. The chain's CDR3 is CASSDLAFSTDTQYF. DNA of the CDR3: TGTGCCAGCAGCGATCTAGCGTTCTCCACAGATACGCAGTATTTT. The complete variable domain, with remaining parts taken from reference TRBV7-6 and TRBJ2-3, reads GAGVSQSPRYKVTKRGQDVALRCDPISGHVSLYWYRQALGQGPEFLTYFNYEAQQDKSGLPNDRFSAERPEGSISTLTIQRTEQRDSAMYRCASSDLAFSTDTQYFGPGTRLTVL.

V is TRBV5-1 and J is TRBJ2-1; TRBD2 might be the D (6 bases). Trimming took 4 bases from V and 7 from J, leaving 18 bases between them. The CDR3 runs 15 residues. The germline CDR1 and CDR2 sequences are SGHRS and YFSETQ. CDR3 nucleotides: TGCGCCAGCAGCCCCAAAAGCGGGCTACTGAATGAGCAGTTCTTC. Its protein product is CASSPKSGLLNEQFF.

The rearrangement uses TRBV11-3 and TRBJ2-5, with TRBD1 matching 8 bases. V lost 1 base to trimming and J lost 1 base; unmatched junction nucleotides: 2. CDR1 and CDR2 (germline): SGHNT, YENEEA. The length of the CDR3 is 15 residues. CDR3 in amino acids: CASSLGGQVQETQYF. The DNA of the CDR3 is TGTGCCAGCAGCTTAGGGGGACAGGTCCAAGAGACCCAGTACTTC.

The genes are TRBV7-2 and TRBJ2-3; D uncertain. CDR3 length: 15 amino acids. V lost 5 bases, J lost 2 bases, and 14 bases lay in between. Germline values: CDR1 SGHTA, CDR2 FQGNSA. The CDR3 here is CASSPTNVYTDTQYF. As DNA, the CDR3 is TGTGCCAGCAGCCCCACGAACGTCTACACAGATACGCAGTATTTT.

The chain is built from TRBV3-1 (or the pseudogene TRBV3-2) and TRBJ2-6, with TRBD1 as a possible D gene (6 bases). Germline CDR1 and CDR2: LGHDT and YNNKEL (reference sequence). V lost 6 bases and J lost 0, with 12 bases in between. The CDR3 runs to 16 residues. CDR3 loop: CASSLQGSSGANVLTF. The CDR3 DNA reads TGTGCCAGCAGTCTTCAGGGGAGCTCTGGGGCCAACGTCCTGACTTTC.

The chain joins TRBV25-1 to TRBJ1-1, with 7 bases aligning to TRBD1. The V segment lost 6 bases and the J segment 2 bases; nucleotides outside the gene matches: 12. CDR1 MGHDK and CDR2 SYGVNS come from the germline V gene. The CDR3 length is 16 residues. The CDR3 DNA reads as TGTGCCAGCAGACCGCGACAGGGCAAACTCAACACTGAAGCTTTCTTT. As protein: CASRPRQGKLNTEAFF.

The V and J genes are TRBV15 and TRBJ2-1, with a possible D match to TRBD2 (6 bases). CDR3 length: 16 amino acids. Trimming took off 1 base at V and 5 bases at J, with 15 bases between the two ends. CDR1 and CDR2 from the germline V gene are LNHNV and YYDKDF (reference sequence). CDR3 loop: CATSRGDFGWDNEQFF. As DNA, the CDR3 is TGTGCCACCAGCAGAGGGGACTTCGGGTGGGACAATGAGCAGTTCTTC.

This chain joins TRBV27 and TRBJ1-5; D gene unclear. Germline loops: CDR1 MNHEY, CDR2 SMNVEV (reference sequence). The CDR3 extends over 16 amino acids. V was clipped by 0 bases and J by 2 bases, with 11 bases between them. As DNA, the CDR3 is TGTGCCAGCAGTTTATCGGCCGGGTCGGGCAATCAGCCCCAGCATTTT. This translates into CASSLSAGSGNQPQHF.

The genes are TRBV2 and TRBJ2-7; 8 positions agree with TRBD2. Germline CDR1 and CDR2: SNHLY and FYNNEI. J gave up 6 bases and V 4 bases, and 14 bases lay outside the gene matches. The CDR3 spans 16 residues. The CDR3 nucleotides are TGTGCCAGCAGTGTGAGGGGTGGTAGCGGGGCGGGCGAGCAGTACTTC. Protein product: CASSVRGGSGAGEQYF. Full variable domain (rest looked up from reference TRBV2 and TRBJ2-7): EPEVTQTPSHQVTQMGQEVILRCVPISNHLYFYWYRQILGQKVEFLVSFYNNEISEKSEIFDDQFSVERPDGSNFTLKIRSTKLEDSAMYFCASSVRGGSGAGEQYFGPGTRLTVT.

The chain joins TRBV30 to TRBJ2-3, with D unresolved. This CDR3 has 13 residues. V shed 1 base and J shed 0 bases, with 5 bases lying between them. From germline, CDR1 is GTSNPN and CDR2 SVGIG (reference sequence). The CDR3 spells CAWSALSTDTQYF. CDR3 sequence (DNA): TGTGCCTGGAGTGCCCTCAGCACAGATACGCAGTATTTT.

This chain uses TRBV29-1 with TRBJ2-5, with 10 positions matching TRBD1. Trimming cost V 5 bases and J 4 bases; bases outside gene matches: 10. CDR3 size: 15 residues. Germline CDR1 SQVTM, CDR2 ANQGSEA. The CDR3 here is CSVFLGQGGSETQYF. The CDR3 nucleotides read TGCAGCGTTTTCTTAGGACAGGGGGGATCAGAGACCCAGTACTTC. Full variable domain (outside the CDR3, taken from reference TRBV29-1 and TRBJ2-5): SAVISQKPSRDICQRGTSLTIQCQVDSQVTMMFWYRQQPGQSLTLIATANQGSEATYESGFVIDKFPISRPNLTFSTLTVSNMSPEDSSIYLCSVFLGQGGSETQYFGPGTRLLVL.

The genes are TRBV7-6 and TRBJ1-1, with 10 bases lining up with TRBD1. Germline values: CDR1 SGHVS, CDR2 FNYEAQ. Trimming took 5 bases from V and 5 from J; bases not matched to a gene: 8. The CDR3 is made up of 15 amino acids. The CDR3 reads CASSGSGTGVTEAFF. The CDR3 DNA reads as TGTGCCAGCAGCGGCTCCGGGACAGGGGTAACTGAAGCTTTCTTT.